Described below is a single TCR beta chain sequence and its context. No cognate antigen has been identified for it. No base quality values were provided; no much bigger clone lies one nucleotide off. V is reduced by 2 bases and J by 6 bases, leaving a spacing of 8 bases between them. CDR1 and CDR2 were assigned from the germline V gene (reference sequence) as MNHEY and SMNVEV. The CDR3 numbers 12 residues from cysteine through phenylalanine. The only DNA kept is the CDR3, 36 bases in frame from the first base. The sample belongs to a study of cytomegalovirus exposure and HLA in healthy donors (TCRdb year 2017). Study-wide context: In an earlier analysis of some 550 of the donors, approximately 300 Gb of sequence data and 90 million to 130 million unique TCR beta sequences from about 179 million T cells were reported. Across some 400 genotyped donors of the cohort, an average of roughly 230,000 unique TCR beta nucleotide sequences per donor were sequenced, and around 19% of those sequences were non-productive. An earlier analysis of 587 of the donors applied high-throughput TCR beta sequencing to assess whether each TCR beta V gene segment acted as functional or pseudogenic. High-throughput TCR immunosequencing, statistical association of individual TCRs with disease status, and machine learning were combined to predict cytomegalovirus infection status. Alongside the repertoire data, information on donor age, sex, ethnicity and CMV serostatus was compiled. The study was designed to test whether signatures of past pathogen exposure could be identified by cataloging public T cell receptors. Of the roughly 410 genotyped donors, roughly 76% were placed in the genetic ancestry cluster associated with self-reported Caucasian donors. The T cell repertoires of 666 subjects were profiled by immunosequencing and related to cytomegalovirus serostatus. All discovery cohort repertoires had been generated using a single sequencing platform. A later genetic analysis used genome-wide SNP genotypes for about 65% of the 666 donors, treating that subset as a discovery cohort. In addition to the first cohort of about 650 subjects, a separate validation cohort of 120 different subjects was used. About five DR-DQ haplotypes were handled as single units for association and clustering, since linkage in the cohort was strong. The number of donors typed differed by locus, with about 629-630 for A, B, C, DRB1 and DQB1, around 520 for DQA1, 600 to 610 for DPA1, and around 450 for DPB1. The later analysis used no new phenotypic data to find candidate immune exposures, relying instead on TCR beta sequences and their occurrence across donors. Around 320 gigabases of sequencing data and 80 million or so unique TCR sequences were included in an early release covering about 700 HLA-typed donors. Class I and class II HLA loci were covered by the typing at four-digit resolution. To study patterns of TCR occurrence, a later analysis re-analyzed previously published TCR beta repertoires from under 750 donors and added high-resolution HLA genotyping. Here is what the overall study found, with its caveats: The study listed 164 TCR beta chains as associated with cytomegalovirus. A further reported finding was that TCR beta sequences accurately predicted the HLA-A and HLA-B alleles for most subjects in the first cohort. CMV serostatus was the only immune exposure information available for the cohort. When HLA alleles, especially DR and DQ, strongly co-occurred, attributing TCR associations to individual alleles was difficult. At a false discovery rate of 0.05, a later analysis linked some 17,000 TCR beta sequences to specific HLA alleles. Presence/absence analyses assumed roughly uniform sequencing depth across donors, an assumption that may not hold. Because counts were too low, some 16 rarely observed V segments, including chromosome 9 orphons, were excluded from the earlier analysis of around 640 of the donors. In vitro tests confirmed that a few of the cytomegalovirus-associated TCR beta chains recognize cytomegalovirus antigens. In a later genetic analysis, fewer N-insertions in productive TCRs were reported among donors in an Asian-associated ancestry cluster than the 666-donor mean. In a later analysis, the rate of TCR association differed among HLA loci, with DRB1 alleles having the most associated TCRs and HLA-C alleles having the fewest. In an earlier analysis of fewer than 700 of the donors, most TCR beta V segments appeared in productive rearrangements about 87% or about 30% of the time, broadly matching IMGT annotations. A later analysis reported that several top co-occurrence clusters appeared linked to parvovirus B19, influenza, CMV and Epstein-Barr virus. Most CMV-associated TCR beta chains appeared to be HLA-restricted in a later analysis, and the HLA associations seemed to be driven largely by CMV exposure. Most TCR sequences were seen in very few donors, while some public TCRs were found in many individuals. Correlated functional status among segregating V segments might be attributable to linkage disequilibrium, but an unknown experimental factor could not be ruled out. A cluster of highly shared sequence variants was judged likely to represent a technical artifact of the sequencing pipeline. In a later analysis, HLA-associated TCR beta chains were found to be more clonally expanded and to have lower generation probabilities than equally common non-associated chains. Because HLA typing was missing for some donors at each locus, association tests included only the typed subset. Because the 87-base-pair reads could not distinguish some IMGT-functional V segments, including TRBV6-2 and TRBV6-3, those segments were excluded. A later genetic analysis associated a missense DCLRE1C variant with V-gene and J-gene trimming of TCR beta chains, and an independent cohort replicated the association. It was suggested by the authors that the approach could potentially be generalized to other disease states and immunological phenotypes. In both the original and validation cohorts, the classifier was reported to diagnose cytomegalovirus status with high specificity and sensitivity. In this cohort, only TCR beta chains were sequenced, and detectable features were limited by the absence of alpha or paired-chain data.

Library prep was done by the immunoSEQ multiplex PCR assay. A mixture of 60 forward primers for TCR Vbeta segments and 13 reverse primers for TCR Jbeta segments was used in the multiplex PCR. The CDR3 region of rearranged TCR beta genes was amplified from genomic DNA by a multiplex PCR assay. The Illumina HiSeq System was used to sequence the amplified TCR beta libraries as 87-base-pair reads. Per the authors' processing: Across the roughly 600 repertoires, a later analysis counted 80 million or so unique TCR beta chains, roughly 11 million of which were shared by at least two donors. Raw reads were error-corrected and collapsed into unique sequences by a nearest-neighbor algorithm in which closely related sequences were merged to remove PCR and sequencing errors. V, D and J gene segments were assigned by aligning CDR3 sequences to IMGT reference sequences. For a sequence to be retained, a match of at least six nucleotides was required to both a V gene segment and a J gene segment. A rearrangement was called productive if the CDR3 had no stop codons and remained in frame with V and J, and every other rearrangement was called non-productive. CDR3 was defined by IMGT convention, running from the second conserved V-encoded cysteine to the conserved J-encoded phenylalanine. The earlier analysis of 587 of the donors excluded any sequence lacking an unambiguous match to a single V gene segment. In an earlier analysis of roughly 600 of the donors, a V segment was called functional when productive rearrangements were above 56.7%, and segregating when the standard deviation between donors exceeded 5%. To diagnose cytomegalovirus status from the catalog of TCR beta chain sequences, a statistical classification framework was built. In a later analysis, V and J genes were assigned by comparing TCR nucleotide sequences against IMGT/GENE-DB human TR gene sequences. A later analysis assigned CDR3 sequences and most-parsimonious VDJ recombination scenarios with the TCRdist pipeline. In a later analysis, every TCR beta chain was defined by the combination of its CDR3 amino acid sequence and its V-gene family, and reads without a unique V-gene family were dropped. To address suspected cross-contamination and a sequencing artifact, a later analysis removed around 600 highly shared, low-generation-probability nucleotide sequences. In a later analysis, a clonal expansion index for each public chain was calculated from normalized within-repertoire ranks of inferred template counts. A later analysis computed generation probabilities with a VDJ recombination model fitted to out-of-frame rearrangements, and checked the results against IGoR. In a later analysis, hypergeometric tests were used to score TCR-TCR, TCR-HLA and TCR-CMV co-occurrence, with a repertoire-size bias correction applied to TCR pairs. False discovery rates were estimated in a later analysis by permuting HLA or CMV assignments 20 times. In a later analysis, co-occurring TCRs were grouped using DBSCAN, with TCRdist sequence similarity added in when clustering inside HLA-allele-positive subsets. For co-occurrence clustering, repertoires with fewer than 30,000 or more than 120,000 public chains were excluded, along with four to six repertoires with anomalous nucleotide sharing. Imported from immuneACCESS, the table was reduced by TCRdb to in-frame sequences with V and J called. These copies leave out some clones; in studies compared against another copy, an unresolved V gene accounts for under half, and the cause of the remainder is not known. The DNA was the basis for D and trimming; V, J and clone size are from that table. For this sample the table gives 200,000 to 250,000 clones, of which about 80% were detected only once. The ten largest clones represent 5% to 6.5% of the sample.

The cohort was made up of about 670 healthy bone marrow donors. All cohort members were sampled while nominally healthy, although unrecorded immune exposures were likely present. The donor tested CMV seropositive and was one of the 289 seropositive cohort members. A peripheral blood sample was provided by each donor, and peripheral blood mononuclear cells were used for TCR beta sequencing. The Qiagen DNeasy Blood Extraction Kit was used to extract genomic DNA from the blood cell samples. The TCR sequence derives from a woman aged 35 to 49 in good health and CMV-seropositive. Sequencing was performed on PBMCs. Recombination linked TRBV27 to TRBJ2-7, with no D gene named confidently. The sequence in DNA is TGTGCCAGCAGTTTAAACAGAGTCGAGCAGTACTTC. Its protein is CASSLNRVEQYF.